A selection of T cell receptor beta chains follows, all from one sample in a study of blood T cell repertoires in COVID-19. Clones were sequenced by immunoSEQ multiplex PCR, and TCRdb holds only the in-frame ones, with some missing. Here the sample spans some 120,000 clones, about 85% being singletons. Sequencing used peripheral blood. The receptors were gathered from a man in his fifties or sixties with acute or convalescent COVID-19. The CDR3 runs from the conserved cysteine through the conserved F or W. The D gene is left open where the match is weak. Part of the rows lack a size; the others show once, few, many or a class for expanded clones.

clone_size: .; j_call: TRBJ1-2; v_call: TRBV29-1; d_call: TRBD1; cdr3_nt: TGCAGCGCCTGGACAGGGGGGATCTATGGCTACACCTTC; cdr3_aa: CSAWTGGIYGYTF
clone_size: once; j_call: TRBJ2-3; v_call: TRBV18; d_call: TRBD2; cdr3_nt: TGTGCCAGCTCACCACCCCGGCTAGCGGGAGGGAATGAGACGCAGTATTTT; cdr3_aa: CASSPPRLAGGNETQYF
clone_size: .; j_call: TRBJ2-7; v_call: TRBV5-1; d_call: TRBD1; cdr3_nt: TGCGCCAGCAGCCTCAGACAGGGGTTATACGAGCAGTACTTC; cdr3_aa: CASSLRQGLYEQYF
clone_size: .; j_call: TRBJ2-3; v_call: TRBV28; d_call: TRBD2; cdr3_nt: TGTGCCAGCAGTTCACCCAGCGGGAGAAGGTTCGGGGGACGCACAGATACGCAGTATTTT; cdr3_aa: CASSSPSGRRFGGRTDTQYF
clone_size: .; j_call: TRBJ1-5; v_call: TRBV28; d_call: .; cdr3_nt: TGTGCCAGCCTACGCGGGTTTGGACAGCCCCAGCATTTT; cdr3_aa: CASLRGFGQPQHF
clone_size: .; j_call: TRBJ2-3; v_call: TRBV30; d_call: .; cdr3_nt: TGTGCCTGGGACGGGCCAGGGGATACGCAGTATTTT; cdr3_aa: CAWDGPGDTQYF
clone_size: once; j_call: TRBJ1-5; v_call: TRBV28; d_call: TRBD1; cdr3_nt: TGTGCCAGCAGTCCCCGGACAGGGACGCTGGATCAGCCCCAGCATTTT; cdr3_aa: CASSPRTGTLDQPQHF
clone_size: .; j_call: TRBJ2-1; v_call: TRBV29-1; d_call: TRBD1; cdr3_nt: TGCAGCGTTGAATTCAGGACAGGGGTCAACAATGAGCAGTTCTTC; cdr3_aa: CSVEFRTGVNNEQFF
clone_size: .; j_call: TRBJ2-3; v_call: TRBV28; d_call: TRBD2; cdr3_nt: TGTGCCAGCAGCCCCGGACTAGCGGGAGGAACAAAGTCTAGCACAGATACGCAGTATTTT; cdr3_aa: CASSPGLAGGTKSSTDTQYF
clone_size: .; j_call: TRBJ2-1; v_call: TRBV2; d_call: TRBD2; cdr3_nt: TGTGCCAGCAGTTCCCTAGCGGGAGGGAACAATGAGCAGTTCTTC; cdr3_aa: CASSSLAGGNNEQFF
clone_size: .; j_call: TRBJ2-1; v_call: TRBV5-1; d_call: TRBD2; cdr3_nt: TGCGCCAGCACCCCCCGGGGGGGCAACTACAATGAGCAGTTCTTC; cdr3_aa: CASTPRGGNYNEQFF
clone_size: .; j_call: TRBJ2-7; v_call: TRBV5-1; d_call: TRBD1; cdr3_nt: TGCGCCAGCAGCTTGGTGGCAGGGGGTTTCTACGAGCAGTACTTC; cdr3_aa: CASSLVAGGFYEQYF
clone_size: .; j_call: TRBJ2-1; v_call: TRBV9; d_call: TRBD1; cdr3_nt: TGTGCCAGCAGCGTCACCGGGACAGGGGTGAATGAGCAGTTCTTC; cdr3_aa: CASSVTGTGVNEQFF
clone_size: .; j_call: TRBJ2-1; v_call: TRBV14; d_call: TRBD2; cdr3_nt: TGTGCCAGCAGCCAAGTACGCGGGAGGGCCGGTGAGCAGTTCTTC; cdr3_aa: CASSQVRGRAGEQFF
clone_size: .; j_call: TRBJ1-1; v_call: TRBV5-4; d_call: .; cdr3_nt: TGTGCCAGCAGCTTGTCTCGCACTGAAGCTTTCTTT; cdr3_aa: CASSLSRTEAFF
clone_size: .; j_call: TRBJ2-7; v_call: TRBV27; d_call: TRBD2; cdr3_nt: TGTGCCAGCAGCCCCCTAGGGATAGCGGGAGAATACGAGCAGTACTTC; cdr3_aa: CASSPLGIAGEYEQYF
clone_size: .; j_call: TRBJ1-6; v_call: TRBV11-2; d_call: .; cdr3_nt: TGTGCCAGCAGCGGCGGACAGTATAATTCACCCCTCCACTTT; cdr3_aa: CASSGGQYNSPLHF
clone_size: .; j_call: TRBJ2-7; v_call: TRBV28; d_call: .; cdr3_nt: TGTGCCAGCAGCGCCCCTCCAGGGCTCGTTGGCCAGCAGTACTTC; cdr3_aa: CASSAPPGLVGQQYF
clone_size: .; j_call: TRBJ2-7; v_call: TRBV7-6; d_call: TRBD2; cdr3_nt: TGTGCCAGCAGCCACGGGACTAGCGACTACGAGCAGTACTTC; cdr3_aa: CASSHGTSDYEQYF
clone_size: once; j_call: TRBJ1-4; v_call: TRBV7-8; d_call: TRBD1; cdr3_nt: TGTGCCAGCAGCTTAGGCAGGGGGGACGAAAAACTGTTTTTT; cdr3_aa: CASSLGRGDEKLFF
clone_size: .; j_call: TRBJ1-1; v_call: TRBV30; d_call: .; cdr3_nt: TGTGCCTGGAGTGTACGGTTGGCTGAAGCTTTCTTT; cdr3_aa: CAWSVRLAEAFF
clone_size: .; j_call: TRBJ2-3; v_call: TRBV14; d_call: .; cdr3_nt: TGTGCCAGCAGCCAACTCCTAGGCGTAGATACGCAGTATTTT; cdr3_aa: CASSQLLGVDTQYF
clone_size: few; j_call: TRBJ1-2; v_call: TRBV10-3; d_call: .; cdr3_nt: TGTGCCATCCAAGGGGCAGCCGACTATGGCTACACCTTC; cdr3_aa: CAIQGAADYGYTF
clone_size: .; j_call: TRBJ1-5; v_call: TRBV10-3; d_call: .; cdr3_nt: TGTGCCATCAGTGAAGAATATAGGACAGTTTATAGCAATCAGCCCCAGCATTTT; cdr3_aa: CAISEEYRTVYSNQPQHF
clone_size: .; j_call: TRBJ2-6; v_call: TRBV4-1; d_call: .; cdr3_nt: TGCGCCAGCAGCCAAGTCGTGGGGCCCCCTGGGTTCTGGGCCAACGTCCTGACTTTC; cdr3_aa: CASSQVVGPPGFWANVLTF
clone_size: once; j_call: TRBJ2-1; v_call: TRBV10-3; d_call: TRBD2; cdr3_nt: TGTGCCATCAGTGAGTCAGATAGCGGGGCGAACAATGAGCAGTTCTTC; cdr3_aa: CAISESDSGANNEQFF
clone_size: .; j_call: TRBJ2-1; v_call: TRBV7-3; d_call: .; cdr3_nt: TGTGCCAGCAGCCCCCAAAGAACTAGAAGCTCCTACAATGAGCAGTTCTTC; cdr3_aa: CASSPQRTRSSYNEQFF
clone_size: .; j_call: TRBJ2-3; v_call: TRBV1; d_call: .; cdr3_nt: TGCACCAGCAGCCAAGATGAGGTTAGTCCTAGCGGGCTTTTTGGCAGCACAGATACGCAGTATTTT; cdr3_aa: CTSSQDEVSPSGLFGSTDTQYF
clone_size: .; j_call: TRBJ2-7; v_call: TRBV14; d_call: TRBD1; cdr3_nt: TGTGCCAGCAGCCAAGATCAGGGGGTCGAGCAGTACTTC; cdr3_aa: CASSQDQGVEQYF